The next 4 T cell receptor beta chains were all read from a single sample in a study of blood T cells in healthy people across ages. A second PCR, run for roughly 7 to 11 cycles, used a sample-barcoded 5' primer plus a J-beta primer mix. TCRdb re-called the 5' RACE reads through MiXCR, storing one row per CDR3 protein. The sample has about 680,000 distinct CDR3 sequences, over 45% seen once. Sequencing used blood. The receptors here all came from a woman aged 60 to 75 in good health.

V is TRBV20-1 and J is TRBJ1-2; D unclear. The CDR3 extends over 12 amino acids. Trimming pared 2 bases from V and 7 bases from J, leaving 11 bases between. Germline-derived CDR1 and CDR2 are DFQATT and SNEGSKA (reference sequence). The CDR3 loop is CSARNQASGYTF. CDR3 nucleotide sequence: TGCAGTGCTAGAAATCAGGCGAGTGGCTACACCTTC.

The table lists this clonotype with a few counts. The chain combines TRBV7-2 with TRBJ2-7, with 7 nucleotides matching TRBD2. This CDR3 region has 14 residues. V shed 1 base and J 7 bases; nucleotides not matched to a gene: 7. CDR1 and CDR2 (germline): SGHTA, FQGNSA. In nucleotides, the CDR3 is TGTGCCAGCAGCTTAGACGGCGGGAGAGGGGAGCAGTACTTC. It yields the protein CASSLDGGRGEQYF.

This CDR3 is CASSPEPDTEAFF. CDR3 nucleotides: TGCGCCAGCAGCCCCGAACCGGACACTGAAGCTTTCTTT. The chain uses TRBV5-1 and TRBJ1-1; D gene ambiguous. The V gene's germline CDR1 is SGHRS and CDR2 YFSETQ. CDR3 length: 13 residues. V was shortened by 4 bases and J by 3 bases, with 10 bases between the two germline ends.

This chain uses TRBV10-3 with TRBJ2-7; 8 positions match TRBD1. With V trimmed by 3 bases and J by 3 bases, 7 bases remained unmatched. Germline V CDR1 and CDR2: ENHRY, SYGVKD. CDR3 length: 15 amino acids. CDR3 sequence reads: CAISDNDRGVYEQYF. Written as DNA, the CDR3 is TGTGCCATCAGTGACAATGACAGGGGTGTCTACGAGCAGTACTTC.